This T cell receptor (beta chain) was recorded in a study of regulatory T cells in long-lasting Graves disease. Time point in this sample: newly diagnosed GD, antithyroid drugs for less than 3 months. Isolated PBMC RNA provided the starting material for the TCR library. Through Arm-PCR of CDR3 regions and iRepertoire HTBI primers, TCR beta libraries were built. TCRdb fed the multiplex PCR reads into MiXCR, producing one record per CDR3 protein. The table records 350,000 to 500,000 distinct CDR3 sequences, less than 15% of them present only once. Separately, the same data were catalogued under a study of T cells in Graves' hyperthyroidism and ophthalmopathy.

The source was peripheral blood mononuclear cells (PBMCs), collected at new diagnosis, from a patient treated with antithyroid drugs. This TCR derives from a woman in her forties or fifties with Graves disease.

CDR3 region: CASSYRETLHF. The CDR3 coding sequence is TGTGCCAGCAGTTACAGGGAAACCCTGCATTTT. The genes are TRBV28 and TRBJ1-5; tentatively, D is TRBD1 (6 bases). The germline CDR1 and CDR2 sequences are MDHEN and SYDVKM. V was pared by 4 bases and J by 15 bases, with 13 bases between. This CDR3 spans 11 amino acids. The complete variable domain, with remaining parts taken from reference TRBV28 and TRBJ1-5, reads DVKVTQSSRYLVKRTGEKVFLECVQDMDHENMFWYRQDPGLGLRLIYFSYDVKMKEKGDIPEGYSVSREKKERFSLILESASTNQTSMYLCASSYRETLHFGDGTRLSIL.